This TCR beta chain emerged from a study of T cell repertoires in cytomegalovirus infection (dated by TCRdb to about 2019). Describing the broader study: The HLA type of each donor mattered for the analysis, because public TCR beta signatures pointed to carriage of CMV infection along with the matching HLA type. General study outcomes and caveats: Carriers of CMV infection plus the relevant HLA type were discriminated by the cumulative frequency of public TCR beta family members in the study cohort and in an independent roughly 400-donor cohort. In the ex vivo response, HLA-C-restricted CMV-specific TCR beta clonotypes were dominant, and in two of eight donors the single most frequent clonotype came from this HLA-C-restricted group.

The germline V gene (reference sequence) gives CDR1 as SSHAT and CDR2 as FNYEAQ. Inclusive of the bounding cysteine and phenylalanine, the CDR3 is 17 residues long. Of the read, only the CDR3 DNA is kept; its 51 bases are in frame from base 1. The sequencer listed for this sample is Illumina HiSeq 1500. TCRdb itself trimmed the public reads at Q25 with fastp, ran MiXCR and retained productive beta chains. A single entry per CDR3 protein holds the most common genes and DNA from its merged rows. Within this sample are about 190,000 distinct CDR3 sequences, with more than 9% of them counted one time only. Approximately 4.2% of the sample is held by the ten biggest clonotypes. On this clonotype: Its specific antigen is unknown. At one end, the junction sequence differs from germline, possibly due to a read error.

The sequencing input was PBMCs. The receptor was isolated from a human donor in good health (CMV status not recorded). Some clones in this sample may be carry-over from other donors' samples. The V gene is TRBV7-7 and the J gene is TRBJ2-3; the junction holds 9 bases that match TRBD2. The CDR3 loop reads CASSLGGSAGGPDTQYF. At the DNA level, the sequence is TGTGCTAGCAGCTTAGGGGGGTCGGCGGGAGGGCCAGATACGCAGTATTTT.